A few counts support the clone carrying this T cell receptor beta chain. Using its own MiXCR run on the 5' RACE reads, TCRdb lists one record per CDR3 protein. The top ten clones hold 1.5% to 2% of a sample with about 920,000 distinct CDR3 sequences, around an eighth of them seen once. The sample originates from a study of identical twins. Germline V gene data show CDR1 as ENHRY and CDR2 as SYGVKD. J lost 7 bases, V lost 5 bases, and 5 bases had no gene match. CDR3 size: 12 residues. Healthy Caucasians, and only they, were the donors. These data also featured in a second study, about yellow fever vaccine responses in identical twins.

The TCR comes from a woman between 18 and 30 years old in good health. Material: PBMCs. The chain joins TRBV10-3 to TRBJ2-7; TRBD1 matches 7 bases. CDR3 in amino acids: CAISTGAGEQYF. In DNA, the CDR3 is TGTGCCATCAGTACAGGGGCTGGTGAGCAGTACTTC.